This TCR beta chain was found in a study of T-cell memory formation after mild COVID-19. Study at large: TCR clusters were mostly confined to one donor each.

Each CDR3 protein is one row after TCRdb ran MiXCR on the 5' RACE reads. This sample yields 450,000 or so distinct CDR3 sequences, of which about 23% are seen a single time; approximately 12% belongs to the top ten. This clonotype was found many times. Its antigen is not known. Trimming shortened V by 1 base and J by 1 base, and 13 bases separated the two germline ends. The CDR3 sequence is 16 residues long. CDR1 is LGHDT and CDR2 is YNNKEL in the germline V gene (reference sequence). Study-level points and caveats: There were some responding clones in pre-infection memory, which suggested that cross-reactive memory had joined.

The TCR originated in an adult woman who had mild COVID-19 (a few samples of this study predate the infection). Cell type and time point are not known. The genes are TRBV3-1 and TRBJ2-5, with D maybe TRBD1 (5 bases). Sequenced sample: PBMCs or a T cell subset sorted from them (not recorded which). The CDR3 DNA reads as TGTGCCAGCAGCCAAGGAAGTAGGGGCGGCCAAGAGACCCAGTACTTC. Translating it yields CASSQGSRGGQETQYF.